The sequence of this TCR beta chain was determined in a study of T cells in Graves' hyperthyroidism and ophthalmopathy. The overall study: Peripheral blood was acquired at first diagnosis, ahead of any therapy whatsoever.

V gave up 5 bases and J gave up 4 bases; unmatched junction bases: 5. The length of the CDR3 is 14 residues. CDR1 is SGHTA and CDR2 is FQGNSA in the germline V gene. RNA transcripts yielded amplified TCR beta CDR3 regions. An initial round of RT-PCR targeting the TCR CDR3 relied on the HTBI primer set. One entry per CDR3 protein results from TCRdb running MiXCR on the multiplex PCR reads. The sample holds some 560,000 distinct CDR3 sequences, around 13% seen once. This clonotype was found many times. Sequenced sample: blood. The clonotype was recovered from a woman aged 40 to 50 with Graves' hyperthyroidism. The chain employs TRBV7-2 and TRBJ2-5, with 9 bases fitting TRBD1. The CDR3 DNA reads as TGTGCCAGCAGCCCATGGACAGGGGCAGAGACCCAGTACTTC. The encoded protein is CASSPWTGAETQYF.